Below are 31 T cell receptor beta chains sequenced from a single sample in a study of identical twins. TCRdb fed the 5' RACE reads into MiXCR, producing one record per CDR3 protein. The sample lists approximately 670,000 distinct CDR3 sequences, over 5% seen once, with roughly 1.6% in the top ten. The source material was naive T cells sorted from blood. Receptors originate from a man aged 18-30 years in good health.

This clonotype was recorded many times. The gene calls are TRBV27 and TRBJ2-7, with TRBD1 as a possible D gene (5 bases). Germline lookup yields CDR1 MNHEY and CDR2 SMNVEV (reference sequence). V shed 0 bases and J shed 5 bases, with 14 bases lying between them. CDR3 length: 15 residues. The CDR3 loop is CASSLSQARGHEQYF. The CDR3 DNA sequence: TGTGCCAGCAGTTTATCCCAGGCTAGGGGTCACGAGCAGTACTTC.

As for this clonotype: Just one base apart from a much larger clone, this may be a read error. This chain connects TRBV12-3 or TRBV12-4 to TRBJ2-1; no clear D. There are 12 residues in the CDR3. Here the CDR3 reads CASSVSYNVQFF. CDR3 DNA: TGTGCCAGCAGCGTTTCCTACAATGTGCAGTTCTTC.

This clonotype turned up a few times. The gene calls are TRBV27 and TRBJ1-5; D ambiguous. Trimming removed 1 base at V and 4 bases at J, with 14 bases between. Germline V gene data show CDR1 as MNHEY and CDR2 as SMNVEV (reference sequence). The CDR3 totals 16 residues. The CDR3 coding sequence is TGTGCCAGCAGTTTATTCCCCGGGCAGGTTAATCAGCCCCAGCATTTT. Translating it yields CASSLFPGQVNQPQHF.

This clonotype was picked up many times. The V gene is TRBV5-6, the J gene TRBJ1-1, with D perhaps matching TRBD1 (6 bases). Germline lookup yields CDR1 SGHDT and CDR2 YYEEEE. The CDR3 is made up of 14 amino acids. V was clipped by 1 base and J by 2 bases, with 9 bases between them. The chain's CDR3 is CASSLRRGNTEAFF. The CDR3 DNA reads TGTGCCAGCAGCTTGCGCAGGGGCAACACTGAAGCTTTCTTT.

The CDR3 sequence is CASSQDPEEKLFF. Here the CDR3 DNA reads TGCGCCAGCAGCCAAGATCCGGAGGAAAAACTGTTTTTT. The chain has TRBV4-1 and TRBJ1-4; D gene uncertain. V lost 0 bases, J lost 8 bases, and 7 bases lay in between. Germline CDR1 is MGHRA and CDR2 is YSYEKL. This CDR3 region has 13 residues.

This clonotype was seen many times. The chain joins TRBV5-1 to TRBJ2-7, with 10 bases aligning to TRBD1. The CDR3 length is 14 residues. Germline CDR1 and CDR2: SGHRS and YFSETQ. J gave up 7 bases and V 4 bases, and 8 bases lay outside the gene matches. The CDR3 loop is CASSLGQGGGEQYF. The CDR3 DNA reads as TGCGCCAGCAGCCTCGGACAGGGGGGTGGTGAGCAGTACTTC.

The chain couples TRBV19 to TRBJ1-5, with no clear D. Deletions cut 4 bases from V and 0 bases from J, with 10 bases between. Germline V gene data show CDR1 as LNHDA and CDR2 as SQIVND (reference sequence). The CDR3 length is 15 residues. CDR3 residues: CASSTQTSSNQPQHF. As DNA, the CDR3 is TGTGCCAGTAGTACTCAGACTTCTAGCAATCAGCCCCAGCATTTT.

This clonotype was detected a few times. The rearrangement joins TRBV7-2 to TRBJ1-1; D is undetermined. Germline V CDR1 and CDR2: SGHTA, FQGNSA. V lost 5 bases to trimming and J lost 1 base, with 14 bases between them. The CDR3 covers 15 residues. CDR3 residues: CASSPQLGRNTEAFF. The DNA for the CDR3 is TGTGCCAGCAGCCCGCAACTGGGGAGGAACACTGAAGCTTTCTTT.

This clonotype was seen at least ten times. In nucleotides, the CDR3 is TGTGCCAGCAGCTTCCCAGCTGTGGGGTATCTTCCCTACGAGCAGTACGTC. Protein product: CASSFPAVGYLPYEQYV. The J gene is TRBJ2-7, the V gene TRBV11-2; no reliable D call. The V end was cut by 3 bases, the J end by 2 bases, with 20 bases between. Germline CDR1 is SGHAT and CDR2 is FQNNGV. The CDR3 runs 17 residues.

The V call is TRBV18, the J call TRBJ2-2; tentatively, D is TRBD1 (5 bases). Germline V lookup: CDR1 KGHSH, CDR2 LQKENI. V was trimmed by 4 bases and J by 3 bases, leaving 18 bases between them. The CDR3 totals 17 residues. Here the CDR3 DNA reads TGTGCCAGCTCACTCTTGGGGCCGCCTCAAGACACCGGGGAGCTGTTTTTT. Protein product: CASSLLGPPQDTGELFF.

This clonotype was seen a few times. The V call is TRBV10-2, the J call TRBJ2-7; possibly TRBD2 for D (6 bases). Per germline, CDR1 WSHSY and CDR2 SAAADI. The CDR3 covers 14 residues. Trimming took 6 bases from V and 4 from J, leaving 16 bases between them. The CDR3, as DNA: TGCGCCAGCAGCCCACTAGCTACGGCGTACGAGCAGTACGTC. It specifies CASSPLATAYEQYV.

In its sample, this clonotype was seen many times. The rearrangement joins TRBV24-1 to TRBJ1-1; 8 positions agree with TRBD1. V lost 5 bases, J lost 5 bases, and 9 bases stayed unmatched. Per germline, CDR1 KGHDR and CDR2 SFDVKD. The CDR3 runs 15 residues. The CDR3 sequence: CATSARTGSGTEAFF. The CDR3 nucleotides are TGTGCCACCAGTGCCCGGACAGGGTCTGGAACTGAAGCTTTCTTT.

In its sample, this clonotype was seen many times. V usage is TRBV3-1 and J usage is TRBJ2-5, with 11 nucleotides matching TRBD2. Per germline, CDR1 LGHDT and CDR2 YNNKEL (reference sequence). V was pared by 0 bases and J by 5 bases, with 11 bases of the junction left unmatched. The CDR3 runs to 18 residues. CDR3 DNA: TGTGCCAGCAGCCAAGAGAAGCTAGCGGGAGGTCGGTTGGAGACCCAGTACTTC. Its protein product is CASSQEKLAGGRLETQYF.

Ten or more counts support this clonotype. The chain has TRBV27 and TRBJ2-7; D is perhaps TRBD1 (6 bases). The CDR3 has 14 residues. CDR1 and CDR2 from the germline V gene are MNHEY and SMNVEV (reference sequence). The V gene lost 5 bases and the J gene lost 1 base, with 12 bases spanning the gap. CDR3 residues: CASSGDILSYEQYV. For the CDR3, the DNA is TGTGCCAGCAGTGGGGACATACTTTCCTACGAGCAGTACGTC.

As regards this clonotype: An end of the junction differs from the germline gene, which may be a read error. The V call is TRBV20-1, the J call TRBJ2-1; 12 bases line up with TRBD2. CDR1 and CDR2 from the germline V gene are DFQATT and SNEGSKA (reference sequence). This CDR3 has 15 amino acids. The CDR3 DNA reads TGCAGTGCTCGAGAAGGACTAGCGGGATGGTATGAGCAGTTCTTC. Translation: CSAREGLAGWYEQFF.

Notes on this clonotype: The junction shows a germline mismatch at one end, possibly a read error. The chain combines TRBV28 with TRBJ2-2; D uncertain. The germline V gene encodes CDR1 MDHEN and CDR2 SYDVKM. The CDR3 is 15 residues long. The CDR3 sequence: CGSSFLDRNTGELFF. DNA for the CDR3: TGTGGCAGCAGTTTCCTGGATAGAAACACCGGGGAGCTGTTTTTT.

This rearrangement joins TRBV5-5 to TRBJ2-2, with no clear D. CDR3 length: 13 residues. V lost 7 bases and J lost 0, with 7 bases in between. The germline CDR1 and CDR2 sequences are SGHKS and YYEKEE (reference sequence). The CDR3 sequence is CASGVPNTGELFF. CDR3 nucleotides: TGTGCCAGCGGGGTTCCGAACACCGGGGAGCTGTTTTTT. Using reference TRBV5-5 and TRBJ2-2 for the parts outside the CDR3, the full variable domain is DAGVTQSPTHLIKTRGQQVTLRCSPISGHKSVSWYQQVLGQGPQFIFQYYEKEERGRGNFPDRFSARQFPNYSSELNVNALLLGDSALYLCASGVPNTGELFFGEGSRLTVL.

This clonotype was observed many times. The DNA of the CDR3 is TGTGCCAGCAGTGAATCTGAGGCAGAGTCCTACGAGCAGTACGTC. This sequence encodes CASSESEAESYEQYV. The genes are TRBV6-1 and TRBJ2-7; D not resolved. The V end lost 2 bases, the J end lost 1 base, and 12 bases lay between the germline ends. The germline CDR1 and CDR2 sequences are MNHNS and SASEGT. The CDR3 totals 15 residues.

In its sample, this clonotype was seen many times. One junction end does not reproduce the germline sequence, and a read error may be involved. V and J are TRBV12-3 or TRBV12-4 and TRBJ2-5; 9 nucleotides match TRBD2. There are 13 residues in the CDR3. CDR3 protein: CASSIAGEETQYF. DNA of the CDR3: TGTGCCAGCAGTATAGCGGGGGAAGAGACCCAGTACTTC.

This clonotype was picked up a small number of times. J is TRBJ1-5 and V is TRBV6-2 or TRBV6-3, with D unresolved. Trimming removed 7 bases at V and 6 bases at J, with 13 bases between. Looked up from germline, CDR1 is MNHEY and CDR2 is SVGEGT. This CDR3 is 13 amino acids long. CDR3 DNA: TGTGCCAGCACCGCGGACTGGAGTCAGCCCCAGCATTTT. Amino acid sequence: CASTADWSQPQHF.

The chain links TRBV20-1 to TRBJ2-5; TRBD2 is a possible D gene (5 bases). The CDR3 sequence is 12 residues long. Per the germline V gene, CDR1 is DFQATT and CDR2 is SNEGSKA (reference sequence). Trimming took 5 bases from V and 3 from J, leaving 10 bases between them. The CDR3 sequence: CSAVLAEETQYF. As DNA, the CDR3 is TGCAGTGCTGTTCTAGCAGAAGAGACCCAGTACTTC.

This clonotype was found a few times. This rearrangement joins TRBV12-3 or TRBV12-4 to TRBJ2-6; D ambiguous. The CDR3 contains 14 residues. V lost 6 bases, J lost 9 bases, and 15 bases lay in between. This CDR3 is CASRPPFPLNVLTF. The CDR3 bases are TGTGCCAGCAGACCCCCATTCCCCCTCAACGTCCTGACTTTC.

This clonotype was recorded many times. V and J are TRBV12-3 or TRBV12-4 and TRBJ1-5; no definite D call. V was pared by 0 bases and J by 6 bases, with 0 bases between. This CDR3 is 11 amino acids long. For the CDR3, the DNA is TGTGCCAGCAGTTTAGCTCAGCCCCAGCATTTT. Its translation: CASSLAQPQHF.

This sequence joins TRBV27 and TRBJ2-5, with D perhaps being TRBD1 or TRBD2 (5 bases each). The CDR3 runs to 17 residues. The germline CDR1 and CDR2 sequences are MNHEY and SMNVEV (reference sequence). V was pared by 5 bases and J by 5 bases, with 24 bases between. The CDR3 is CASSLFPPGLVGETQYF. The DNA of the CDR3 is TGTGCCAGCAGTCTGTTTCCGCCGGGGCTAGTGGGTGAGACCCAGTACTTC.

This clonotype was counted many times. The genes are TRBV6-1 and TRBJ2-5; possibly TRBD1 for D (6 bases). V shed 6 bases and J shed 2 bases, with 10 bases lying between them. This CDR3 has 13 residues. CDR1 is MNHNS and CDR2 is SASEGT in the germline V gene. The CDR3 coding sequence is TGTGCCAGCAGCCAAACAGGGCAAGAGACCCAGTACTTC. Its protein product is CASSQTGQETQYF.

This clonotype has a count of ten or more. The chain's CDR3 is CSVEDRRGRETQYF. CDR3 bases: TGCAGCGTTGAAGATCGCAGGGGGCGCGAGACCCAGTACTTC. The chain carries TRBV29-1 and TRBJ2-5, with 8 positions matching TRBD1. The length of the CDR3 is 14 residues. The germline V gene has CDR1 SQVTM and CDR2 ANQGSEA. V gave up 0 bases and J gave up 5 bases; unmatched junction bases: 5.

As for this clonotype: One end of the junction varies from germline; a read error may be responsible. J is TRBJ2-2 and V is TRBV5-6, with D maybe TRBD2 (6 bases). Germline CDR1 SGHDT, CDR2 YYEEEE. The CDR3 consists of 13 residues. The CDR3 is CANSFGGAGELFF. The DNA for the CDR3 is TGTGCCAACAGCTTCGGAGGGGCCGGGGAGCTGTTTTTT.

This clonotype was detected ten times or more. The chain employs TRBV20-1 and TRBJ2-5; 8 nucleotides match TRBD2. This CDR3 region has 12 residues. With 8 bases clipped from V and 9 bases from J, the junction kept 11 bases outside the gene matches. Germline-derived CDR1 and CDR2 are DFQATT and SNEGSKA (reference sequence). The CDR3 sequence is CSQPGLEGSQYF. The CDR3, as DNA: TGCAGTCAACCGGGACTAGAAGGGTCCCAGTACTTC.

This clonotype was recorded many times. The chain employs TRBV27 and TRBJ2-7; D possibly corresponds to TRBD1 (6 bases). The CDR3 length is 13 residues. Trimming pared 4 bases from V and 3 bases from J, leaving 10 bases between. The V gene's germline CDR1 is MNHEY and CDR2 SMNVEV (reference sequence). The DNA of the CDR3 is TGTGCCAGCAGTTGGTCGGACAGCTACGAGCAGTACTTC. Translated, it gives CASSWSDSYEQYF.

The table lists this clonotype with many counts. The CDR3 is CASSLVLDSSYEQYF. The DNA for the CDR3 is TGCGCCAGCAGCTTGGTACTCGATTCTTCCTACGAGCAGTACTTC. This chain uses TRBV5-1 with TRBJ2-7; no firm D call. The V gene lost 0 bases and the J gene lost 1 base, with 11 bases spanning the gap. The CDR3 has 15 amino acids. The germline CDR1 and CDR2 sequences are SGHRS and YFSETQ. Based on the CDR3 plus reference TRBV5-1 and TRBJ2-7, the full variable domain is KAGVTQTPRYLIKTRGQQVTLSCSPISGHRSVSWYQQTPGQGLQFLFEYFSETQRNKGNFPGRFSGRQFSNSRSEMNVSTLELGDSALYLCASSLVLDSSYEQYFGPGTRLTVT.

This clonotype was detected many times. The chain carries TRBV20-1 and TRBJ1-4; 8 positions match TRBD1. From germline, CDR1 is DFQATT and CDR2 SNEGSKA (reference sequence). V was clipped by 0 bases and J by 0 bases; unmatched bases: 6. This CDR3 comprises 17 residues. The CDR3: CSARDWDRSSTNEKLFF. As DNA, the CDR3 is TGCAGTGCTAGAGATTGGGACAGGAGCTCAACTAATGAAAAACTGTTTTTT.